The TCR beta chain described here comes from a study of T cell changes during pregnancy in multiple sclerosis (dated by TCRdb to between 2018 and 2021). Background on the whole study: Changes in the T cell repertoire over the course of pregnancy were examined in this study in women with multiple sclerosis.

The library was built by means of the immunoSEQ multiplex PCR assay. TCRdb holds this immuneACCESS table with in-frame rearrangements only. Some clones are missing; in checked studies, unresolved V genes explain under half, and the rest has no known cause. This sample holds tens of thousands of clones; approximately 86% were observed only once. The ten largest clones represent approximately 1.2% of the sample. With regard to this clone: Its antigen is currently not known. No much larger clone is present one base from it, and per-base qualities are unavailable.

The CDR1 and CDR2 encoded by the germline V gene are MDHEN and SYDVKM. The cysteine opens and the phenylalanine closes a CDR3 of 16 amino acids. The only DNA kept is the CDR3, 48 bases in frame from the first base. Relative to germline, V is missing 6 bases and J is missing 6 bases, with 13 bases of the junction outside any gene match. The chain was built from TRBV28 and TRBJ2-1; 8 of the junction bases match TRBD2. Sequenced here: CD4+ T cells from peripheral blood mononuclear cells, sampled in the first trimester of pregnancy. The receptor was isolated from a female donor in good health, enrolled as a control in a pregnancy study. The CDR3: CASSWGLDSASNEQFF. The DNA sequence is TGTGCCAGCAGCTGGGGACTAGACTCAGCGTCCAATGAGCAGTTCTTC.